This is a list of T cell receptor beta chains from one sample in a study of blood T cell repertoires in COVID-19. Method: immunoSEQ multiplex PCR; TCRdb's copy keeps in-frame clones and lacks some. The sample carries approximately 200,000 clones, approximately 91% recorded once. The sample taken for sequencing was peripheral blood. The receptors originated from a man aged 65 to 79 with active or convalescent COVID-19. Each CDR3 is given with its conserved first and last residue. The D gene is left open where the match is weak. Part of the rows lack a size; the others show once, few, many or a class for expanded clones.

d_call j_call clone_size v_call cdr3_aa cdr3_nt
NA TRBJ2-6 NA TRBV7-9 CASSFEYPANVLTF TGTGCCAGCAGCTTCGAGTACCCGGCCAACGTCCTGACTTTC
NA TRBJ2-1 NA TRBV10-3 CAIRPDTDNEQFF TGTGCCATCAGACCGGACACCGACAATGAGCAGTTCTTC
TRBD1 TRBJ2-7 NA TRBV11-2 CASNLGQSSYEQYF TGTGCCAGCAACCTGGGACAGAGCTCCTACGAGCAGTACTTC
NA TRBJ2-3 NA TRBV6-5 CASRWQGHSTDTQYF TGTGCCAGCAGATGGCAGGGACATAGCACAGATACGCAGTATTTT
NA TRBJ2-7 NA TRBV11-2 CASSLVDTVSYEQYF TGTGCCAGCAGCTTAGTCGACACAGTCTCCTACGAGCAGTACTTC
TRBD1 TRBJ1-2 NA TRBV5-1 CASSQTGGSVGYTF TGCGCCAGCAGCCAAACAGGGGGCAGCGTAGGCTACACCTTC
TRBD2 TRBJ2-3 NA TRBV15 CATSNSLGLAGGSNTDTQYF TGTGCCACCAGCAATAGCCTAGGACTAGCGGGGGGGAGCAACACAGATACGCAGTATTTT
TRBD1 TRBJ2-5 NA TRBV19 CASSMGTGQETQYF TGTGCCAGTAGTATGGGGACAGGCCAAGAGACCCAGTACTTC
TRBD1 TRBJ1-2 NA TRBV5-6 CASSRREGTGRTHYGYTF TGTGCCAGCAGCCGGAGAGAGGGGACAGGGAGGACGCATTATGGCTACACCTTC
NA TRBJ1-4 few TRBV5-1 CASSLWGPNEKLFF TGCGCCAGCAGCTTATGGGGCCCCAATGAAAAACTGTTTTTT
TRBD1 TRBJ2-1 NA TRBV5-5 CASVTGQGNNEQFF TGTGCCAGCGTTACCGGACAGGGGAACAATGAGCAGTTCTTC
NA TRBJ2-5 NA TRBV5-1 CASSLGRQATTQETQYF TGCGCCAGCAGCTTGGGTCGTCAGGCCACCACCCAAGAGACCCAGTACTTC
NA TRBJ2-5 NA TRBV23-1 CASNSFETQYF TGCGCCAGCAACTCATTTGAGACCCAGTACTTC
NA TRBJ1-6 NA TRBV10-3 CATKLGGANNSPLHF TGTGCCACCAAACTTGGGGGGGCGAATAATTCACCCCTCCACTTT
TRBD2 TRBJ2-1 NA TRBV28 CSAGGVYNEQFF TGTTCGGCGGGAGGAGTGTACAATGAGCAGTTCTTC
NA TRBJ1-1 NA TRBV18 CASSLGSRVGSEAFF TGTGCCAGCTCACTAGGGTCCAGGGTAGGGTCTGAAGCTTTCTTT
TRBD2 TRBJ2-5 NA TRBV15 CATSRGPSGWETQYF TGTGCCACCAGCAGAGGTCCTAGCGGGTGGGAGACCCAGTACTTC
NA TRBJ1-2 NA TRBV25-1 CASSQPDSHGYTF TGTGCCAGCAGCCAACCGGACAGTCATGGCTACACCTTC
TRBD2 TRBJ2-7 NA TRBV9 CASSVEAGLSYEQYF TGTGCCAGCAGCGTAGAAGCGGGGCTCTCCTACGAGCAGTACTTC
TRBD1 TRBJ2-7 NA TRBV19 CASSPDRGRSYEQYF TGTGCCAGTAGCCCCGACAGGGGTAGGTCCTACGAGCAGTACTTC
TRBD1 TRBJ2-5 NA TRBV15 CATSTTGGETQYF TGTGCCACCAGCACTACAGGGGGAGAGACCCAGTACTTC
NA TRBJ1-5 few TRBV6-5 CASRGYSNQPQHF TGTGCCAGCAGGGGCTATAGCAATCAGCCCCAGCATTTT
NA TRBJ1-4 NA TRBV4-1 CARILVKLFF TGCGCCAGGATTCTAGTAAAACTGTTTTTT
NA TRBJ2-7 NA TRBV27 CASRNQGLGYEQYF TGTGCCAGCAGAAACCAGGGGCTTGGGTACGAGCAGTACTTC
TRBD2 TRBJ2-5 once TRBV15 CATSRDLTSGGQETQYF TGTGCCACCAGCAGAGACCTGACTAGCGGGGGACAAGAGACCCAGTACTTC
TRBD1 TRBJ2-2 NA TRBV5-4 CASSLGGTGFTGELFF TGTGCCAGCAGCTTGGGTGGGACAGGGTTTACCGGGGAGCTGTTTTTT
NA TRBJ1-2 NA TRBV6-2/TRBV6-3 CASSSLYGYTF TGTGCCAGCAGTTCCCTCTATGGCTACACCTTC
TRBD1 TRBJ1-1 once TRBV28 CASSPDRVFTEAFF TGTGCCAGCAGCCCGGACAGGGTCTTCACTGAAGCTTTCTTT
TRBD1 TRBJ1-4 few TRBV3-1/TRBV3-2 CASSQVGTGDEKLFF TGTGCCAGCAGCCAAGTAGGGACAGGAGATGAAAAACTGTTTTTT
TRBD2 TRBJ2-5 NA TRBV9 CASSPGLAGETQYF TGTGCCAGCAGCCCAGGACTAGCGGGAGAGACCCAGTACTTC
NA TRBJ1-6 NA TRBV7-2 CASNLDMNYNSPLHF TGTGCCAGCAACCTTGACATGAACTATAATTCACCCCTCCACTTT
TRBD1 TRBJ2-7 once TRBV6-1 CASSEASGTGGYEQYF TGTGCCAGCAGTGAAGCCTCCGGGACAGGGGGCTACGAGCAGTACTTC
NA TRBJ2-7 NA TRBV24-1 CATSSAAVSYEQYF TGTGCCACCAGTTCCGCCGCGGTTTCCTACGAGCAGTACTTC
NA TRBJ1-2 NA TRBV5-1 CASSLAPGQGAIYGYTF TGCGCCAGCAGCTTAGCACCGGGACAAGGGGCGATCTATGGCTACACCTTC
NA TRBJ2-2 once TRBV2 CASSRWAGELFF TGTGCCAGCTCTAGGTGGGCCGGGGAGCTGTTTTTT
NA TRBJ1-1 NA TRBV20-1 CSAWTVEAFF TGCAGTGCTTGGACAGTCGAAGCTTTCTTT
NA TRBJ2-5 NA TRBV7-9 CASSLGGVAQETQYF TGTGCCAGCAGCTTAGGGGGGGTAGCGCAAGAGACCCAGTACTTC
NA TRBJ2-2 NA TRBV6-5 CASTPPIGGAGELFF TGTGCCAGCACCCCTCCCATAGGGGGAGCCGGGGAGCTGTTTTTT
TRBD2 TRBJ2-2 NA TRBV2 CASRRTSGGANTGELFF TGTGCCAGCAGGAGAACTAGCGGGGGGGCTAACACCGGGGAGCTGTTTTTT
NA TRBJ2-1 NA TRBV9 CASSVGSGSSYNEQFF TGTGCCAGCAGCGTAGGATCGGGGAGCTCCTACAATGAGCAGTTCTTC
NA TRBJ2-2 NA TRBV20-1 CSASPTGELFF TGCAGTGCTAGCCCTACCGGGGAGCTGTTTTTT
NA TRBJ1-1 once TRBV2 CASGWANTEAFF TGTGCCAGCGGATGGGCCAACACTGAAGCTTTCTTT
TRBD1 TRBJ1-5 NA TRBV5-4 CASSSGQGGQPQHF TGTGCCAGCAGCTCGGGACAGGGCGGTCAGCCCCAGCATTTT
TRBD1 TRBJ1-6 NA TRBV5-8 CASSQLTGVNSPLHF TGTGCCAGCAGTCAATTGACAGGGGTGAATTCACCCCTCCACTTT
TRBD1 TRBJ2-5 few TRBV7-2 CASSRNRGRGETQYF TGTGCCAGCAGCCGCAACAGGGGGCGCGGAGAGACCCAGTACTTC
TRBD1 TRBJ1-2 few TRBV6-2/TRBV6-3 CASSLNTDRGYTF TGTGCCAGCAGCCTCAACACGGACAGGGGCTACACCTTC
NA TRBJ2-2 NA TRBV6-6 CARIGTSEHRGAVF TGTGCCAGGATCGGGACATCCGAACACCGGGGAGCTGTTTTT
NA TRBJ2-4 NA TRBV18 CASSPLRVDKNIQYF TGTGCCAGCTCACCACTTCGGGTAGACAAAAACATTCAGTACTTC
TRBD1 TRBJ2-7 NA TRBV3-1/TRBV3-2 CASSQVRNRQAGGSYEQYF TGTGCCAGCAGCCAAGTCCGCAATCGACAGGCAGGGGGATCCTACGAGCAGTACTTC
NA TRBJ2-7 NA TRBV7-2 CASSFHGAQYF TGTGCCAGCAGCTTCCACGGAGCGCAGTACTTC
TRBD1 TRBJ2-7 once TRBV2 CASTPGQGIYEQYF TGTGCCAGCACCCCGGGACAGGGTATCTACGAGCAGTACTTC